What follows are 16 T cell receptor beta chains derived from one specimen sequenced in a study of human T cells and chemical hapten exposure (dated by TCRdb to the early 2020s). What the time point label conveys for this sample: pre-sensitization, week 0. What the treatment or condition label conveys for this sample: therapeutic diphenylcyclopropenone sensitization with weekly scalp DPC. The library was built by means of RACE. Data came from a NextSeq 500. The public reads were reanalyzed by TCRdb: fastp trimming at Q25, MiXCR alignment, in-frame beta chains only. Rows with a matching CDR3 protein are joined into one entry that keeps the most common DNA and genes. Within this sample are more than 300,000 distinct CDR3 sequences, with about 5% of them counted one time only. Of the sample, around 8.6% falls within the top ten clones. The specimen comprised whole blood, sampled in connection with sensitization to the hapten diphenylcyclopropenone (DPC). The receptor source for this set is a woman between 18 and 30 years old with alopecia areata. Some clones in this sample may be carry-over from other donors' samples.

The chain uses TRBV29-1 and TRBJ1-1, with D tentatively TRBD1 (5 bases). Germline V gene lookup returns CDR1 SQVTM and CDR2 ANQGSEA. V was pared by 6 bases and J by 1 base, with 9 bases between. CDR3 size: 12 residues. CDR3 sequence reads: CSVSGSNTEAFF. CDR3 DNA: TGCAGCGTATCAGGGTCGAACACTGAAGCTTTCTTT. The variable domain in full, completed from reference TRBV29-1 and TRBJ1-1, reads SAVISQKPSRDICQRGTSLTIQCQVDSQVTMMFWYRQQPGQSLTLIATANQGSEATYESGFVIDKFPISRPNLTFSTLTVSNMSPEDSSIYLCSVSGSNTEAFFGQGTRLTVV.

Remarks on this clonotype: This may stem from a read error, because a much larger clone lies one nucleotide away. This chain connects TRBV29-1 to TRBJ1-5; 9 nucleotides match TRBD1. CDR3 length equals 13 residues. After removal of 5 bases from V and 6 bases from J, the junction contained 5 bases not matched to a gene. Germline V gives CDR1 SQVTM, CDR2 ANQGSEA. CDR3 amino acids: CSVKGTGIQPQHF. Here the CDR3 DNA reads TGCAGCGTTAAGGGGACAGGGATTCAGCCCCAGCATTTT.

This clonotype was observed many times. The rearrangement links TRBV10-2 to TRBJ2-5, with 12 bases identical to TRBD2. The J segment lost 5 bases and the V segment lost 5 bases, leaving 12 bases of the junction unmatched. The CDR3 runs 17 residues. CDR1 is WSHSY and CDR2 is SAAADI in the germline V gene. The CDR3 DNA sequence: TGCGCCAGCAGTTATAATCGAGCTAGCGGGGGGGGTGAGACCCAGTACTTC. This encodes CASSYNRASGGGETQYF.

The table lists this clonotype with many counts. The V call is TRBV9, the J call TRBJ1-4, with D possibly matching TRBD1 (6 bases). The CDR3 length is 14 residues. Germline V gene sequence: CDR1 SGDLS, CDR2 YYNGEE. The ends were cut back, 4 bases at V and 7 bases at J, with 14 bases in the middle. The CDR3 region is CASSNGQPGEKLFF. The CDR3 nucleotides read TGTGCCAGCAGCAATGGACAGCCGGGTGAAAAACTGTTTTTT.

CDR3 amino acids: CASSDTRSTYEQYF. For the CDR3, the DNA is TGTGCCAGCAGTGATACTCGCTCGACCTACGAGCAGTACTTC. The genes are TRBV2 and TRBJ2-7; D not resolved. Germline CDR1 is SNHLY and CDR2 is FYNNEI. Trimming cost V 3 bases and J 2 bases, with 11 bases left between them. This CDR3 contains 14 residues.

This clonotype was observed at least ten times. The CDR3 loop reads CASTKTDTQYF. CDR3 sequence (DNA): TGTGCCAGCACTAAGACAGATACGCAGTATTTT. The V gene is TRBV12-3 or TRBV12-4, the J gene TRBJ2-3; D uncertain. Deletions cut 7 bases from V and 3 bases from J, with 5 bases between. The CDR3 is made up of 11 amino acids.

This clonotype appeared many times. This chain uses TRBV2 with TRBJ2-7; no clear D. Trimming took 1 base from V and 3 from J, leaving 7 bases between them. Germline CDR1 SNHLY, CDR2 FYNNEI. The CDR3 totals 13 residues. CDR3: CASSEDSYYEQYF. In DNA, the CDR3 is TGTGCCAGCAGTGAAGACAGCTACTACGAGCAGTACTTC.

Written as DNA, the CDR3 is TGTGCCAGCAGAGGTTGGGGGGGGAATGAGCAGTTCTTC. Amino acid sequence: CASRGWGGNEQFF. The rearrangement joins TRBV11-2 to TRBJ2-1; 7 positions match TRBD2. Germline values: CDR1 SGHAT, CDR2 FQNNGV. CDR3 length: 13 residues. Trimming removed 6 bases from V and 7 bases from J; junction bases left unmatched: 6.

This clonotype was counted at least ten times. This chain connects TRBV6-5 to TRBJ1-6; D is uncertain. Trimming shortened V by 4 bases and J by 9 bases, and 13 bases separated the two germline ends. Germline V gene sequence: CDR1 MNHEY, CDR2 SVGAGI. The CDR3 spans 14 residues. As DNA, the CDR3 is TGTGCCAGCAGTTGGTTGCGCAGCCCTTCACCCCTCCACTTT. This translates into CASSWLRSPSPLHF.

This clonotype came up a few times. This chain joins TRBV18 and TRBJ1-1; a possible D gene is TRBD1 (5 bases). Germline CDR1 reads KGHSH; CDR2 reads LQKENI. Trimming took 3 bases from V and 0 from J, leaving 17 bases between them. This CDR3 has 17 amino acids. CDR3 residues: CASSPSQGPTMNTEAFF. DNA of the CDR3: TGTGCCAGCTCACCGTCCCAGGGTCCCACGATGAACACTGAAGCTTTCTTT.

This clonotype was detected many times. The chain recombines TRBV12-3 or TRBV12-4 with TRBJ1-1, with D maybe TRBD1 (5 bases). The ends were cut back, 3 bases at V and 5 bases at J, with 13 bases in the middle. The CDR3 consists of 14 residues. Written as DNA, the CDR3 is TGTGCCAGCAGTTTGTGGGGCGGGACGACTGAAGCTTTCTTT. It yields the protein CASSLWGGTTEAFF.

This clonotype was seen many times. V usage is TRBV9 and J usage is TRBJ2-6; D is ambiguous. The CDR3 totals 15 residues. V dropped 3 bases and J dropped 8 bases, with 15 bases sitting between them. CDR1 and CDR2 from the germline V gene are SGDLS and YYNGEE. The CDR3 DNA sequence: TGTGCCAGCAGCGCTAATGAAGCTTTGACCAACGTCCTGACTTTC. The encoded protein is CASSANEALTNVLTF.

CDR3 region: CASTRGANEQFF. The DNA of the CDR3 is TGTGCCAGCACCCGGGGGGCCAATGAGCAGTTCTTC. This rearrangement joins TRBV6-2 or TRBV6-3 to TRBJ2-1, with D possibly TRBD2 on 7 matching bases. V was cut by 7 bases and J by 6 bases, with 10 bases left in between. Looked up from germline, CDR1 is MNHEY and CDR2 is SVGEGT. CDR3 length: 12 residues.

This clonotype was detected many times. This chain joins TRBV5-6 and TRBJ1-1, with unresolved D. The V gene lost 0 bases and the J gene lost 4 bases, with 7 bases spanning the gap. The CDR3 totals 13 residues. Germline V lookup: CDR1 SGHDT, CDR2 YYEEEE. The CDR3 loop is CASSLGRFTEAFF. The CDR3 DNA sequence: TGTGCCAGCAGCTTGGGCAGATTCACTGAAGCTTTCTTT.

This clonotype was observed a few times. This chain uses TRBV5-1 with TRBJ2-3; TRBD2 aligns across 7 bases. Germline trimming cut 0 bases from V and 8 bases from J; bases unmatched to any gene: 12. CDR1 is SGHRS and CDR2 is YFSETQ in the germline V gene. This CDR3 has 16 amino acids. The CDR3 here is CASSLEGLSSSGTQYF. CDR3 DNA sequence: TGCGCCAGCAGCTTGGAGGGACTAAGTTCGAGCGGTACGCAGTATTTT.

This clonotype showed up just a few times. This chain connects TRBV6-1 to TRBJ2-5; TRBD2 is a possible D gene (5 bases). Germline CDR1 MNHNS, CDR2 SASEGT. CDR3 length: 15 residues. Trimming took off 2 bases at V and 1 base at J, with 11 bases between the two ends. DNA of the CDR3: TGTGCCAGCAGTGAATTATCGGGGAGCCAAGAGACCCAGTACTTC. Translating it yields CASSELSGSQETQYF.